This TCR beta chain was recovered during a study of beta chain features in type 1 diabetes. Isolation of CD4+ naive, central memory, regulatory and stem cell-like memory cells was achieved by sorting via CD45RO/CCR7/CD25/CD127/CD95/CD27. This clone was seen only a few times. Its antigen is as yet unknown. Study-wide findings and caveats: PCR, the amplification step, might favor shorter templates, equally in patients and controls. Cells with high TCR expression could be over-represented when cDNA is sequenced.

Isolated RNA was reverse transcribed in full, so expressed TCRB transcripts were sequenced. Sequencing produced, on average, approximately 1.01 million reads for the stem cell-like memory T cell samples. Only in-frame clones appear in the TCRdb table, and some are missing; sequencing was by immunoSEQ multiplex PCR. The sample contains tens of thousands of clones, 30% to 35% of which appear only once. J lost 4 bases, V lost 7 bases, and 3 bases had no gene match. The CDR3 loop spans 13 amino acids. CDR1 MNHNY and CDR2 SVGAGI come from the germline V gene (reference sequence). The source is a woman younger than 30 in good health. Sequenced sample: stem cell memory CD4+ T cells from blood. The chain couples TRBV6-6 to TRBJ1-2, with 10 nucleotides matching TRBD1. DNA of the CDR3: TGTGCCAGCATGGGACAGGGGTTCTATGGCTACACCTTC. As protein: CASMGQGFYGYTF.